Detailed here is one T cell receptor (beta chain). The CDR3 loop spans 11 amino acids. The germline V gene encodes CDR1 LNHDA and CDR2 SQIVND (reference sequence). Each CDR3 protein gets one entry in TCRdb, which reprocessed the 5' RACE reads and gives no DNA. This repertoire includes 110,000 to 150,000 distinct CDR3 sequences. This sample was taken from a study of monozygotic twins with inflammatory bowel disease. This clonotype originated in a human donor with ulcerative colitis or Crohn's disease, or a healthy co-twin of an affected twin (not recorded which). Sequencing was performed on blood. V is TRBV19 and J is TRBJ1-2. CDR3 sequence reads: CASDSYYGYTF.